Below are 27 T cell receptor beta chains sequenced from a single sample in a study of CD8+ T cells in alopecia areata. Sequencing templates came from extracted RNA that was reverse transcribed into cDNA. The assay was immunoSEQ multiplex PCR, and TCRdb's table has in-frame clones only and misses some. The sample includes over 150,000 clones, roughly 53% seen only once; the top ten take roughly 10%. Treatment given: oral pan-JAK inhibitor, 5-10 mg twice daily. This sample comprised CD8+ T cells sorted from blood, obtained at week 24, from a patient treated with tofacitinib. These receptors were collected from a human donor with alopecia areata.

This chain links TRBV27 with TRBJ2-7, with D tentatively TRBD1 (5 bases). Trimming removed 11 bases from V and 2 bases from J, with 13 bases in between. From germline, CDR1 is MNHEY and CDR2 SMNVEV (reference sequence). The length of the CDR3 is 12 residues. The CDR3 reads CAVWTSPYEQYF. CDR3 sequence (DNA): TGTGCCGTCTGGACATCTCCCTACGAGCAGTACTTC.

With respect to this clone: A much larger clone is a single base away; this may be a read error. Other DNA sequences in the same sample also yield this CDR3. CDR3 sequence reads: CASSDTGELFF. The CDR3, as DNA: TGTGCCAGCAGCGACACCGGGGAGCTGTTTTTT. The V call is TRBV6-6, the J call TRBJ2-2; D gene uncertain. CDR1 MNHNY and CDR2 SVGAGI come from the germline V gene (reference sequence). V was cut by 6 bases and J by 3 bases, with 2 bases left in between. This CDR3 spans 11 amino acids.

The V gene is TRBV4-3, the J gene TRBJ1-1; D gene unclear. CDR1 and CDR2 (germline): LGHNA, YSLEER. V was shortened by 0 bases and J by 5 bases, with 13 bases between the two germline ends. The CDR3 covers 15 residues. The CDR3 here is CASSQDWSRKTEAFF. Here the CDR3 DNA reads TGCGCCAGCAGCCAAGATTGGTCGCGGAAAACTGAAGCTTTCTTT.

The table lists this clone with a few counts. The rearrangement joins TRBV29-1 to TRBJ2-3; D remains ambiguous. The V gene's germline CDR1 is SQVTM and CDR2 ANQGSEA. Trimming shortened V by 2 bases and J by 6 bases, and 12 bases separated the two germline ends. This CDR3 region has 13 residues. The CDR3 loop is CSVEFGRLDTQYF. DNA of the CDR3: TGCAGCGTTGAATTTGGTCGCCTGGATACGCAGTATTTT.

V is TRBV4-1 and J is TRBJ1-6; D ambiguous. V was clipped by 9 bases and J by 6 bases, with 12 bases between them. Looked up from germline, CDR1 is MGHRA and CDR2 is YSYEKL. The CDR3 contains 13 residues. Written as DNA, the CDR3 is TGCGCCAGTTTCGACGGCACTAATTCACCCCTCCACTTT. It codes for CASFDGTNSPLHF.

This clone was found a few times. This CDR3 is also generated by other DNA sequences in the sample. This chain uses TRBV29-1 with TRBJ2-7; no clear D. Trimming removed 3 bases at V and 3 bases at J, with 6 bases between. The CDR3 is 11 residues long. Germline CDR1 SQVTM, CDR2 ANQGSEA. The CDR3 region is CSVESNYEQYF. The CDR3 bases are TGCAGCGTTGAGTCTAACTACGAGCAGTACTTC.

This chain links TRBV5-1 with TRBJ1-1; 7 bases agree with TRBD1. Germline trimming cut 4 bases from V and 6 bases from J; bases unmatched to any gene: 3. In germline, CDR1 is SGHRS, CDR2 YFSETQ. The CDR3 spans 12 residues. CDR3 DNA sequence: TGCGCCAGCAGCCCTACAGGGGCTGAAGCTTTCTTT. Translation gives CASSPTGAEAFF.

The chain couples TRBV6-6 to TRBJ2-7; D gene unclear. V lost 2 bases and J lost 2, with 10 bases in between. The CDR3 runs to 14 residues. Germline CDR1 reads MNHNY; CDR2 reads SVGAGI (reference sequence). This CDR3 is CASSYPAATYEQYF. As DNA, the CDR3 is TGTGCCAGCAGTTACCCCGCAGCCACCTACGAGCAGTACTTC.

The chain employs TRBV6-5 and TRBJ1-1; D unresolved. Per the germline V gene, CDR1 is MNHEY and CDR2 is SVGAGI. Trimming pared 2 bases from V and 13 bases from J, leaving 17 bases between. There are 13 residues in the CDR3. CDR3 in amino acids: CASSYRFESPGFF. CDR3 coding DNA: TGTGCCAGCAGTTACCGGTTTGAAAGTCCAGGTTTCTTT.

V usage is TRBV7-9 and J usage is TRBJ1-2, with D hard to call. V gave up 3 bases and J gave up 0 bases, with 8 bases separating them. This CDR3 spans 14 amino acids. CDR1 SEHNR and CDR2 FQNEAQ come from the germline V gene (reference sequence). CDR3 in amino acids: CASSLEETNYGYTF. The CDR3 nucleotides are TGTGCCAGCAGCTTGGAGGAGACTAACTATGGCTACACCTTC.

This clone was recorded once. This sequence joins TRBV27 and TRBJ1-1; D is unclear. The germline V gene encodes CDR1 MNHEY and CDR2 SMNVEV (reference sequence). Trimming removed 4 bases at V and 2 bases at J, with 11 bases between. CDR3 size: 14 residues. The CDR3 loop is CASSYAGSNTEAFF. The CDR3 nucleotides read TGTGCCAGCAGTTATGCAGGCAGTAACACTGAAGCTTTCTTT.

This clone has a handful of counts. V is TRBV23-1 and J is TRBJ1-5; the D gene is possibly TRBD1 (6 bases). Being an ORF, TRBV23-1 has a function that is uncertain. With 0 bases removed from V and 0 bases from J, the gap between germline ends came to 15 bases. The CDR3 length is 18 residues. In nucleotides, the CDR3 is TGCGCCAGCAGTCAATCGATCTCTCGGGACAATAGCAATCAGCCCCAGCATTTT. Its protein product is CASSQSISRDNSNQPQHF.

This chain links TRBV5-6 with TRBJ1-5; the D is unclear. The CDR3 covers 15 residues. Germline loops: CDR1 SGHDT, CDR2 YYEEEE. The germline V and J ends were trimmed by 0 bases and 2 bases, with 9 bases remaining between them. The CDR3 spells CASSLAGSGNQPQHF. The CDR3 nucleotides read TGTGCCAGCAGCTTGGCGGGCAGTGGCAATCAGCCCCAGCATTTT.

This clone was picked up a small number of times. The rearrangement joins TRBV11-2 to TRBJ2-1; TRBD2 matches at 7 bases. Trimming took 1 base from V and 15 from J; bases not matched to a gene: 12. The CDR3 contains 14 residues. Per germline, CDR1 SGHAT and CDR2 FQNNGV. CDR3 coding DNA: TGTGCCAGCAGCTTAGCCGGGGGAGGGAGGGGCGCGTTCTTC. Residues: CASSLAGGGRGAFF.

CDR3: CSAALGYTF. For the CDR3, the DNA is TGCAGTGCGGCCTTGGGCTACACCTTC. The chain combines TRBV20-1 with TRBJ1-2; no clear D. CDR3 size: 9 residues. The V gene lost 6 bases and the J gene lost 8 bases, with 7 bases spanning the gap. Germline V gene data show CDR1 as DFQATT and CDR2 as SNEGSKA (reference sequence).

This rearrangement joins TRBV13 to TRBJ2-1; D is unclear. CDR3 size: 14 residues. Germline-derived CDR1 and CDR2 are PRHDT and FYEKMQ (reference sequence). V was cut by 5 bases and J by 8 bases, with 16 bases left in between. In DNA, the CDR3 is TGTGCCAGCAGCCCCCGCCCGGCGTCGGATGAGCAGTTCTTC. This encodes CASSPRPASDEQFF.

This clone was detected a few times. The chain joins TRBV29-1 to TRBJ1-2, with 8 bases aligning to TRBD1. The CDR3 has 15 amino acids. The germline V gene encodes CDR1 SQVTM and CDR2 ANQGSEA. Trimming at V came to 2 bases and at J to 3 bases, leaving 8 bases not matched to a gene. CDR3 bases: TGCAGCGTTGAAAGAATCAGGGGGCGGTACTATGGCTACACCTTC. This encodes CSVERIRGRYYGYTF.

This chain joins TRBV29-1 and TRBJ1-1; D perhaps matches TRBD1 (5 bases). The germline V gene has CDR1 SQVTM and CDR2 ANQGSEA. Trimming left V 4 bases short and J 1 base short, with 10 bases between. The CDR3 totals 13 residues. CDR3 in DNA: TGCAGCGTTGTGGAGGGGCCGAACACTGAAGCTTTCTTT. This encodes CSVVEGPNTEAFF.

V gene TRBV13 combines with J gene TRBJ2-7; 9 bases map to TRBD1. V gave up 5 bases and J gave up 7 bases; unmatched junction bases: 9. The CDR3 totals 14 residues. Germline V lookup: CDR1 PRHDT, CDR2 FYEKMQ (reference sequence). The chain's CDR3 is CASSAGTGTKEQYF. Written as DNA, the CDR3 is TGTGCCAGCAGCGCTGGGACAGGGACGAAAGAGCAGTACTTC.

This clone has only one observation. The CDR3 DNA is TGCGCCAGCATCCAACCGCACAGTTACTCCTACGAGCAGTACTTC. As protein: CASIQPHSYSYEQYF. The chain joins TRBV5-1 to TRBJ2-7; D ambiguous. The CDR3 totals 15 residues. V lost 6 bases and J 0 bases, leaving 16 bases between the germline ends. Germline values: CDR1 SGHRS, CDR2 YFSETQ.

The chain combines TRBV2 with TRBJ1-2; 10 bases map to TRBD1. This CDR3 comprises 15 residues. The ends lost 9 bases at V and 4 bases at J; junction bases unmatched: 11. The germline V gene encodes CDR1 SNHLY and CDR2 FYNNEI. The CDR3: CARKEPGQGLYGYTF. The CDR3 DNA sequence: TGTGCCAGAAAAGAACCGGGACAGGGGCTCTATGGCTACACCTTC.

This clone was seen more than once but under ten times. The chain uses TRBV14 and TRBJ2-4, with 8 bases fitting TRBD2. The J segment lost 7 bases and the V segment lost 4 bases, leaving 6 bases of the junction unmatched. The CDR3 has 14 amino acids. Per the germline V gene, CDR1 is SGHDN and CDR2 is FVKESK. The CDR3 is CASSPLAGPNIQYF. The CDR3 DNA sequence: TGTGCCAGCAGCCCCCTAGCGGGCCCGAACATTCAGTACTTC.

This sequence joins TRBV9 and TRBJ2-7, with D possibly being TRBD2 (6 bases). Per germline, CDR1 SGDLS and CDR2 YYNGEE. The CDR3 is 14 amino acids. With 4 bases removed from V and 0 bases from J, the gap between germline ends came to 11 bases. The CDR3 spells CASSRGSPSYEQYF. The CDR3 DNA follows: TGTGCCAGCAGCCGGGGGTCCCCCTCCTACGAGCAGTACTTC.

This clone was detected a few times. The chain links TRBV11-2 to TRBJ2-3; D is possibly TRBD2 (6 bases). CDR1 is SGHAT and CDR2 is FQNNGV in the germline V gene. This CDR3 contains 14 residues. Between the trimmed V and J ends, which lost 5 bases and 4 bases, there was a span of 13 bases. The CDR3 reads CASSHYGGSDTQYF. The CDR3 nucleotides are TGTGCCAGCAGCCACTACGGAGGGTCAGATACGCAGTATTTT.

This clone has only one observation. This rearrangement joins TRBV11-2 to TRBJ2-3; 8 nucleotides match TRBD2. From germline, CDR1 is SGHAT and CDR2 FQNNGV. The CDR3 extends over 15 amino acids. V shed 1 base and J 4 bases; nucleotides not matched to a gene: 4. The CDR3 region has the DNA TGTGCCAGCAGCTTAGGGTCGGGGGGGCCAGATACGCAGTATTTT. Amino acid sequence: CASSLGSGGPDTQYF.

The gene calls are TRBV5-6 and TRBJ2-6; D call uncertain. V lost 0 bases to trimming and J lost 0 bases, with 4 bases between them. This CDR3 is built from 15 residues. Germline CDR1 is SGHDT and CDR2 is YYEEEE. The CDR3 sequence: CASSLGGSGANVLTF. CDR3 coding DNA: TGTGCCAGCAGCTTGGGGGGCTCTGGGGCCAACGTCCTGACTTTC.

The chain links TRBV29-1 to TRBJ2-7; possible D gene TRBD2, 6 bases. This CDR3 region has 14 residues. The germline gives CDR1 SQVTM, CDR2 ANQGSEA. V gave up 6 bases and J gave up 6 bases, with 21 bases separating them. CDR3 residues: CSVEMGTQSGEQYF. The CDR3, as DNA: TGCAGCGTCGAGATGGGGACTCAATCGGGCGAGCAGTACTTC.